This TCR beta chain comes out of a study of cytomegalovirus exposure and HLA in healthy donors. Overall study results and limits: Follow-up analysis found HLA locus-dependent TCR association rates, highest for DRB1 and lowest for HLA-C. Clonal expansion was found to be greater in HLA-associated TCR beta chains than in equally common others in a later analysis. TCR beta sequences reportedly predicted most subjects' HLA-A and HLA-B alleles accurately.

Per germline, CDR1 MGHRA and CDR2 YSYEKL. The ends were cut back, 1 base at V and 2 bases at J, with 9 bases in the middle. This CDR3 region has 14 residues. Worth noting for this clone: No antigen is known for it.

PCR was performed using 60 Vbeta and 13 Jbeta primers. Here immunoSEQ multiplex PCR was the method, and the copy in TCRdb shows in-frame clones only, minus some. The repertoire consists of more than 90,000 clones, with over 60% occurring once and the leading ten covering roughly 7.7%. The source of this sequence is a human donor in good health. Input material: PBMCs. V gene TRBV4-1 combines with J gene TRBJ2-7; no reliable D call. DNA of the CDR3: TGCGCCAGCAGCCAAGGGCCTCGTCCCTACGAGCAGTACTTC. It translates to CASSQGPRPYEQYF.